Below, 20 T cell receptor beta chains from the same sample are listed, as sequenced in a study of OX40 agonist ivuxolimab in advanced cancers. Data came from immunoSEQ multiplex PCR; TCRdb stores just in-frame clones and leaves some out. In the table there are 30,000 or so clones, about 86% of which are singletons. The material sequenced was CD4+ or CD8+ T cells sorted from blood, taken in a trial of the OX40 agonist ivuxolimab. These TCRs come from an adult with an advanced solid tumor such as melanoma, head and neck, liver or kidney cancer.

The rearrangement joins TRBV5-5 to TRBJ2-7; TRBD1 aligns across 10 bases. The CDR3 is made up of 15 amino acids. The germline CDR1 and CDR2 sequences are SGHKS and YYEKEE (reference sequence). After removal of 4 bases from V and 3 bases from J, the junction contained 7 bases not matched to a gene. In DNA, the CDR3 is TGTGCCAGCAGCGCACGGGACAGGGGTATCTACGAGCAGTACTTC. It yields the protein CASSARDRGIYEQYF.

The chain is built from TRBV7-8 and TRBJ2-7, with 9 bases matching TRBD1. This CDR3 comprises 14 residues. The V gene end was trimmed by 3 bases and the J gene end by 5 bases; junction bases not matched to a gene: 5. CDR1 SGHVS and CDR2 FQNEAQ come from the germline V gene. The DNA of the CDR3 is TGTGCCAGCAGCTTCCGGGACAGGGCTCACGAGCAGTACTTC. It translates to CASSFRDRAHEQYF. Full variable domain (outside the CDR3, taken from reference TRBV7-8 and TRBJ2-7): GAGVSQSPRYKVAKRGQDVALRCDPISGHVSLFWYQQALGQGPEFLTYFQNEAQLDKSGLPSDRFFAERPEGSVSTLKIQRTQQEDSAVYLCASSFRDRAHEQYFGPGTRLTVT.

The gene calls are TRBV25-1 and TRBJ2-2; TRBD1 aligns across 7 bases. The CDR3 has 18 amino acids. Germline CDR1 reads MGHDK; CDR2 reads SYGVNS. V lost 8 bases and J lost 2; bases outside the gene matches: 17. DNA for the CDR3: TGTGCCAGCGAATCCGGGACAGAGACCCTACTAAACACCGGGGAGCTGTTTTTT. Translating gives CASESGTETLLNTGELFF. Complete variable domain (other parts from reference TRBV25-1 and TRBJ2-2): EADIYQTPRYLVIGTGKKITLECSQTMGHDKMYWYQQDPGMELHLIHYSYGVNSTEKGDLSSESTVSRIRTEHFPLTLESARPSHTSQYLCASESGTETLLNTGELFFGEGSRLTVL.

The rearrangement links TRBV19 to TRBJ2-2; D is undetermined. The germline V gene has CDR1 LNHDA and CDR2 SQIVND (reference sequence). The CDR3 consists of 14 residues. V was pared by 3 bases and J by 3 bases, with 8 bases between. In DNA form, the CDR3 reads TGTGCCAGTAGTATTCCCAGCTACACCGGGGAGCTGTTTTTT. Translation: CASSIPSYTGELFF.

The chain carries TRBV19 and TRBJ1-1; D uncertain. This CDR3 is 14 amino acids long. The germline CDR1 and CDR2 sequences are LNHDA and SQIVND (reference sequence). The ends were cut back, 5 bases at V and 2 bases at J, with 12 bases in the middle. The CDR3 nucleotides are TGTGCCAGTAGTCCCCGTGAGACAAACACTGAAGCTTTCTTT. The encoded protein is CASSPRETNTEAFF.

The CDR3, as DNA: TGTGCCAGCAGGCGAACCGGGACAGGGGGAATCCAAGAGACCCAGTACTTC. The encoded protein is CASRRTGTGGIQETQYF. V gene TRBV7-6 combines with J gene TRBJ2-5, with TRBD1 identical over 11 bases. J lost 1 base, V lost 6 bases, and 10 bases had no gene match. Per germline, CDR1 SGHVS and CDR2 FNYEAQ. The CDR3 is made up of 17 amino acids.

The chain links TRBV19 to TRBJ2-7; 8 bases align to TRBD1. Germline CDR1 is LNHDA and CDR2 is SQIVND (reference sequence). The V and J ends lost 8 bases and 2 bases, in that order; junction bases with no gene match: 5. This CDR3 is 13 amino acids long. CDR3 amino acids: CASSRTGPYEQYF. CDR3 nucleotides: TGTGCCAGTTCGAGGACAGGGCCCTACGAGCAGTACTTC.

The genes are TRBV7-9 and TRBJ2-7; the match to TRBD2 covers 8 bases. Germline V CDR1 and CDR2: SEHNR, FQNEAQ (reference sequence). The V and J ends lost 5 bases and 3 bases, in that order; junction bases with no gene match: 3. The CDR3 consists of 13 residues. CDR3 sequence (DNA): TGTGCCAGCAGCCTACTAGCGGTCTACGAGCAGTACTTC. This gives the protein CASSLLAVYEQYF. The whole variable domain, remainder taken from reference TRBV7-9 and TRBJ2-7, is DTGVSQNPRHKITKRGQNVTFRCDPISEHNRLYWYRQTLGQGPEFLTYFQNEAQLEKSRLLSDRFSAERPKGSFSTLEIQRTEQGDSAMYLCASSLLAVYEQYFGPGTRLTVT.

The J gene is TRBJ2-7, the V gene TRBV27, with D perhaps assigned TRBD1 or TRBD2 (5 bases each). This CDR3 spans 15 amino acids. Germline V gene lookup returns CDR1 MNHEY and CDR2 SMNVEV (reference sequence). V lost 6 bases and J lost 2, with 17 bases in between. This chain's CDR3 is CASSRYGDHTYEQYF. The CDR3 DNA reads TGTGCCAGCAGCCGTTACGGGGACCATACCTACGAGCAGTACTTC.

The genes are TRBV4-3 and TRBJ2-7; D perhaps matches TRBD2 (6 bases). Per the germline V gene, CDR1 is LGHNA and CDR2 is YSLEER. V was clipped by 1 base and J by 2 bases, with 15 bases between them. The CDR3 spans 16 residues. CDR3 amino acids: CASSQGAGTGAYEQYF. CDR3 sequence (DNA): TGCGCCAGCAGCCAAGGCGCCGGGACTGGAGCCTACGAGCAGTACTTC.

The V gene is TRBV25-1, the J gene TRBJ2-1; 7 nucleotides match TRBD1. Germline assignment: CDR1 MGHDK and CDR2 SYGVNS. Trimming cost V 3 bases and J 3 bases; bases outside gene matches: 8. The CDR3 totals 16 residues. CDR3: CASSDRTGILYNEQFF. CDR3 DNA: TGTGCCAGCAGTGATCGGACAGGAATCCTCTACAATGAGCAGTTCTTC.

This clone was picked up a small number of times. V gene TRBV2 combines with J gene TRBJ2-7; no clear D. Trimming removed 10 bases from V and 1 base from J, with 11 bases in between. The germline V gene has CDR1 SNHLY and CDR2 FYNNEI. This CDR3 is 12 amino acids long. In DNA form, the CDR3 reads TGTGCCACCGGTCGAGCTTCCTACGAGCAGTACTTC. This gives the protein CATGRASYEQYF.

CDR3: CASSTRQGADQPQHF. CDR3 sequence (DNA): TGTGCCAGCAGTACCCGACAGGGGGCCGATCAGCCCCAGCATTTT. The chain links TRBV6-6 to TRBJ1-5, with TRBD1 identical over 10 bases. Losses at the gene ends were 5 bases for V and 5 bases for J; bases not matched to a gene: 6. CDR1 and CDR2 (germline): MNHNY, SVGAGI (reference sequence). The length of the CDR3 is 15 residues.

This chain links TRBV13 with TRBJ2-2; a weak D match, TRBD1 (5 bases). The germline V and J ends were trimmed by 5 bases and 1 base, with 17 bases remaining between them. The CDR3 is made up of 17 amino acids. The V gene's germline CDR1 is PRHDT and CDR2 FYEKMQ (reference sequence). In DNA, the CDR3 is TGTGCCAGCAGCCTCCCGCAGACAGCCCGGAACACCGGGGAGCTGTTTTTT. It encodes CASSLPQTARNTGELFF.

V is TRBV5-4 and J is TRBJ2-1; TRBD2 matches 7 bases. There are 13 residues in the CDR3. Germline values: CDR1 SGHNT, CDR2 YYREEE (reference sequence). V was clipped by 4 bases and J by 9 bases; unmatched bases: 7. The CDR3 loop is CASSPVGGGEQFF. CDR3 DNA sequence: TGTGCCAGCAGCCCCGTGGGGGGGGGTGAGCAGTTCTTC.

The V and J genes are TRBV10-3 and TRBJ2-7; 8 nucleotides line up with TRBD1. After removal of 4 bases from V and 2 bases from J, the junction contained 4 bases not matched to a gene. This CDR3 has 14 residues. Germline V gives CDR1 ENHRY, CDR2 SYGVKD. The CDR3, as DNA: TGTGCCATCAGTGGATGGACAGGGACCTACGAGCAGTACTTC. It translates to CAISGWTGTYEQYF.

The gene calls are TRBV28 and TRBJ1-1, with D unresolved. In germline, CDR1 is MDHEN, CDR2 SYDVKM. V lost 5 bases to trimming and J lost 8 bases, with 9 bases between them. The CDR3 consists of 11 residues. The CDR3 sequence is CASSLGREAFF. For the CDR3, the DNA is TGTGCCAGCAGTCTAGGGAGAGAAGCTTTCTTT.

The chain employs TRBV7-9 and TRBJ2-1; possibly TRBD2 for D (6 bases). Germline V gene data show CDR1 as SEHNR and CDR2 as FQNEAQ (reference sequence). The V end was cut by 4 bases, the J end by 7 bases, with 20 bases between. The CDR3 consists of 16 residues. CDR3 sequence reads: CASSSTEGYGGNEQFF. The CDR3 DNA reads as TGTGCCAGCAGCTCGACAGAGGGGTACGGAGGGAATGAGCAGTTCTTC.

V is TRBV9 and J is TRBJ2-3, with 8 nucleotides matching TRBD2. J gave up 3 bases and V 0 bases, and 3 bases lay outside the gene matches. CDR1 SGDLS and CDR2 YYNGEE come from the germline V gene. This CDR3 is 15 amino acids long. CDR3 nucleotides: TGTGCCAGCAGCGTAGACGGGAGGGTTACAGATACGCAGTATTTT. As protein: CASSVDGRVTDTQYF.

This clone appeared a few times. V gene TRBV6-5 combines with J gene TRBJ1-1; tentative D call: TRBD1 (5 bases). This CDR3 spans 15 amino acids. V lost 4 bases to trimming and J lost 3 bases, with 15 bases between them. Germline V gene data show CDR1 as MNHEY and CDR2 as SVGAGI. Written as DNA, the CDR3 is TGTGCCAGCAGTTCCTCGGTGTTGGGGGACACTGAAGCTTTCTTT. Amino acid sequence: CASSSSVLGDTEAFF.